This passage covers 18 T cell receptor beta chains from one sample sequenced in a study of T-cell memory formation after mild COVID-19. TCRdb reprocessed the 5' RACE reads with MiXCR, giving one entry per CDR3 protein. This sample carries 350,000 to 400,000 distinct CDR3 sequences, around a fifth of them seen once, and the ten largest clones take about 12%. The sample consisted of PBMCs or a T cell subset sorted from them (not recorded which). The receptors were sampled from an adult woman who had mild COVID-19 (a few samples of this study predate the infection). Cell type and time point are not known.

This chain links TRBV6-2 or TRBV6-3 with TRBJ2-7, with D tentatively TRBD1 or TRBD2 (5 bases each). From germline, CDR1 is MNHEY and CDR2 SVGEGT. The V end lost 4 bases, the J end lost 3 bases, and 7 bases lay between the germline ends. The CDR3 totals 12 residues. CDR3 loop: CASSWGYYEQYF. CDR3 sequence (DNA): TGTGCCAGCAGTTGGGGGTACTACGAGCAGTACTTC.

This clonotype was seen only a few times. J is TRBJ2-7 and V is TRBV4-2; 9 bases match TRBD2. Looked up from germline, CDR1 is LGHNA and CDR2 is YNFKEQ. CDR3 length equals 16 residues. V shed 0 bases, J shed 5 bases, and the junction held 8 bases outside the gene matches. CDR3 coding DNA: TGTGCCAGCAGCCAAGACCCGCTAGCGGGGTTAAACGAGCAGTACTTC. As protein: CASSQDPLAGLNEQYF.

The V call is TRBV20-1, the J call TRBJ2-3; D unresolved. The germline CDR1 and CDR2 sequences are DFQATT and SNEGSKA (reference sequence). V lost 3 bases and J lost 5, with 6 bases in between. This CDR3 is 11 amino acids long. The CDR3 protein is CSASPKDTQYF. The DNA for the CDR3 is TGCAGTGCTAGTCCCAAAGATACGCAGTATTTT.

This clonotype was counted ten times or more. The V call is TRBV7-9, the J call TRBJ2-5; possibly TRBD1 or TRBD2 for D (5 bases each). V lost 8 bases to trimming and J lost 3 bases, with 13 bases between them. CDR3 length: 13 amino acids. Germline assignment: CDR1 SEHNR and CDR2 FQNEAQ (reference sequence). The CDR3 DNA reads TGTGCCAGCCTAGGGACGAACGAAGAGACCCAGTACTTC. It specifies CASLGTNEETQYF.

The chain couples TRBV12-3 or TRBV12-4 to TRBJ2-3; 12 bases align to TRBD2. With V trimmed by 6 bases and J by 4 bases, 17 bases remained unmatched. The length of the CDR3 is 19 residues. CDR3 in DNA: TGTGCCAGCAGCCGATGGTCGCTAGCGGGAGGGCCTAGATCAGATACGCAGTATTTT. As protein: CASSRWSLAGGPRSDTQYF.

This clonotype was seen ten or more times. The chain couples TRBV5-1 to TRBJ2-5; 10 bases match TRBD2. Germline V lookup: CDR1 SGHRS, CDR2 YFSETQ. The CDR3 is 15 amino acids. V lost 1 base to trimming and J lost 4 bases; unmatched junction nucleotides: 4. CDR3 bases: TGCGCCAGCAGCTTGAAGCGGGGGGGCCGAGAGACCCAGTACTTC. Protein sequence: CASSLKRGGRETQYF.

A few counts support this clonotype. The chain combines TRBV9 with TRBJ2-2; a weak D match, TRBD1 (6 bases). The CDR3 extends over 13 amino acids. Germline V lookup: CDR1 SGDLS, CDR2 YYNGEE. The ends were cut back, 7 bases at V and 6 bases at J, with 13 bases in the middle. This chain's CDR3 is CASAQGLAGELFF. The CDR3 nucleotides are TGTGCCAGCGCTCAGGGGTTGGCCGGGGAGCTGTTTTTT.

V is TRBV5-1 and J is TRBJ2-3; 10 nucleotides agree with TRBD2. This CDR3 is 18 amino acids long. CDR1 and CDR2 from the germline V gene are SGHRS and YFSETQ. Unmatched junction bases numbered 9, after V lost 2 bases and J lost 0 bases. DNA for the CDR3: TGCGCCAGCAGCTTTAGATTAACTAGCGGGACTAGCACAGATACGCAGTATTTT. The encoded protein is CASSFRLTSGTSTDTQYF.

This clonotype was picked up many times. The genes are TRBV15 and TRBJ2-5; TRBD1 is a possible D gene (6 bases). There are 13 residues in the CDR3. Germline CDR1 LNHNV, CDR2 YYDKDF (reference sequence). V gave up 11 bases and J gave up 5 bases, with 18 bases separating them. The CDR3 DNA sequence: TGTGCCTCTGCTTCAGGGGATGTCGAGACCCAGTACTTC. Protein sequence: CASASGDVETQYF.

The chain combines TRBV14 with TRBJ1-2; D unresolved. The V end was cut by 0 bases, the J end by 8 bases, with 10 bases between. This CDR3 has 13 residues. Germline loops: CDR1 SGHDN, CDR2 FVKESK. Written as DNA, the CDR3 is TGTGCCAGCAGCCAAGAAATAGGTATCGGCTACACCTTC. Protein: CASSQEIGIGYTF.

This clonotype has just a few counts. The chain combines TRBV12-5 with TRBJ1-5, with D possibly TRBD1 on 5 matching bases. This CDR3 contains 13 residues. V lost 3 bases and J 5 bases, leaving 8 bases between the germline ends. The germline gives CDR1 LGHNT, CDR2 FRNRAP. The CDR3 coding sequence is TGTGCTAGTGGTTTTGGGGGGGATCAGCCCCAGCATTTT. Protein: CASGFGGDQPQHF.

This chain uses TRBV6-2 or TRBV6-3 with TRBJ2-1; 7 nucleotides line up with TRBD2. Germline CDR1 reads MNHEY; CDR2 reads SVGEGT. This CDR3 comprises 13 residues. The trim removed 11 bases at V and 0 bases at J, leaving 4 bases unmatched. CDR3: CASRDYSYNEQFF. The CDR3 region has the DNA TGTGCCTCCCGGGACTACTCCTACAATGAGCAGTTCTTC.

This clonotype was detected a few times. The gene calls are TRBV5-1 and TRBJ2-6; 7 bases match TRBD1. V gave up 1 base and J gave up 1 base; unmatched junction bases: 2. In germline, CDR1 is SGHRS, CDR2 YFSETQ. This CDR3 has 16 residues. The CDR3 reads CASSLTGVSGANVLTF. The DNA for the CDR3 is TGCGCCAGCAGCTTGACAGGGGTATCTGGGGCCAACGTCCTGACTTTC.

The chain has TRBV13 and TRBJ1-6; D is perhaps TRBD1 (6 bases). The CDR3 has 15 residues. Per the germline V gene, CDR1 is PRHDT and CDR2 is FYEKMQ (reference sequence). Trimming cost V 4 bases and J 6 bases, with 13 bases left between them. DNA of the CDR3: TGTGCCAGCAGCTCTGGACAGACCCGTAATTCACCCCTCCACTTT. Residues: CASSSGQTRNSPLHF. Variable domain in full (rest from reference TRBV13 and TRBJ1-6): AAGVIQSPRHLIKEKRETATLKCYPIPRHDTVYWYQQGPGQDPQFLISFYEKMQSDKGSIPDRFSAQQFSDYHSELNMSSLELGDSALYFCASSSGQTRNSPLHFGNGTRLTVT.

This chain uses TRBV29-1 with TRBJ1-1; no clear D gene. The germline gives CDR1 SQVTM, CDR2 ANQGSEA. The ends were cut back, 5 bases at V and 1 base at J, with 8 bases in the middle. The CDR3 runs 12 residues. CDR3 nucleotide sequence: TGCAGCGTTCTAGGTTGGAACACTGAAGCTTTCTTT. Protein sequence: CSVLGWNTEAFF.

The chain employs TRBV10-3 and TRBJ1-2; D is perhaps TRBD1 (5 bases). The CDR3 loop spans 15 amino acids. Germline V gives CDR1 ENHRY, CDR2 SYGVKD. The V end was cut by 2 bases, the J end by 1 base, with 11 bases between. CDR3 nucleotides: TGTGCCATCAGTGAGCAGGGCCGTGTTAACTATGGCTACACCTTC. The encoded protein is CAISEQGRVNYGYTF.

The rearrangement joins TRBV5-1 to TRBJ2-1; D is unresolved. The CDR3 consists of 15 residues. Trimming pared 4 bases from V and 0 bases from J, leaving 11 bases between. Germline lookup yields CDR1 SGHRS and CDR2 YFSETQ. The CDR3 DNA follows: TGCGCCAGCAGCCACCGGACCTTCTCCTACAATGAGCAGTTCTTC. Protein product: CASSHRTFSYNEQFF.

This clonotype was picked up a small number of times. The chain recombines TRBV19 with TRBJ2-2; tentatively, D is TRBD2 (7 bases). The germline V gene has CDR1 LNHDA and CDR2 SQIVND (reference sequence). This CDR3 has 14 residues. Trimming left V 3 bases short and J 7 bases short, with 12 bases between. The CDR3 here is CASSMGGQLGELFF. In DNA form, the CDR3 reads TGTGCCAGTAGTATGGGGGGGCAACTCGGGGAGCTGTTTTTT.